This TCR beta chain appears in the sequencing data of a study of blood T cell repertoires in COVID-19. Whole-study context: From the United States, Italy and Spain came samples of acute and convalescent COVID-19. Sources were T cells, B-cell-depleted T cells, or PBMCs; the material itself was cDNA or gDNA.

Per the authors' pipeline: The authors estimated nucleated cell counts from reference gene primer amplification. The table came from immunoSEQ multiplex PCR; TCRdb's copy has only in-frame clones and leaves some out. The DNA gave D and trimming, while V, J and clone size come from that table. The data show some 400,000 clones, 80% to 90% seen once. It was during active infection that Seattle patients were enrolled and then longitudinally followed. Trimming left V 3 bases short and J 4 bases short, with 12 bases between. Germline V CDR1 and CDR2: KGHSH, LQKENI. This CDR3 is built from 14 residues. This rearrangement joins TRBV18 to TRBJ1-1; tentatively, D is TRBD1 (6 bases). This TCR was sampled from a woman aged 55-70 years with COVID-19, enrolled during active disease. The sequencing sample was made of peripheral blood. CDR3 region: CASSPYRAGTEAFF. The CDR3 coding sequence is TGTGCCAGCTCACCTTACAGGGCAGGCACTGAAGCTTTCTTT.